This TCR beta chain was captured in a study of T cells in localized non-small cell lung cancer. Overall study results and limits: Tumor trailed uninvolved adjacent lung in T cell clonality, which peaked there. The tumor had only one region sequenced, so heterogeneity remains possible.

The count of this clone is one. The antigen is unknown. V was clipped by 0 bases and J by 1 base, with 14 bases between them. The CDR3 extends over 16 amino acids. Germline V lookup: CDR1 GTSNPN, CDR2 SVGIG (reference sequence). Method: immunoSEQ multiplex PCR; TCRdb's copy keeps in-frame clones and lacks some. The table lists under 150,000 clones, around 92% of them singletons. This sample comprised peripheral blood, obtained before any cancer treatment. The rearrangement uses TRBV30 and TRBJ2-3; no clear D. The clonotype originates from a female donor over 55 with stage I lung adenocarcinoma. CDR3 protein: CAWSVLPRARTDTQYF. CDR3 DNA: TGTGCCTGGAGTGTACTTCCTAGGGCCCGCACAGATACGCAGTATTTT. Drawing the rest from reference TRBV30 and TRBJ2-3, the complete variable domain is SQTIHQWPATLVQPVGSPLSLECTVEGTSNPNLYWYRQAAGRGLQLLFYSVGIGQISSEVPQNLSASRPQDRQFILSSKKLLLSDSGFYLCAWSVLPRARTDTQYFGPGTRLTVL.